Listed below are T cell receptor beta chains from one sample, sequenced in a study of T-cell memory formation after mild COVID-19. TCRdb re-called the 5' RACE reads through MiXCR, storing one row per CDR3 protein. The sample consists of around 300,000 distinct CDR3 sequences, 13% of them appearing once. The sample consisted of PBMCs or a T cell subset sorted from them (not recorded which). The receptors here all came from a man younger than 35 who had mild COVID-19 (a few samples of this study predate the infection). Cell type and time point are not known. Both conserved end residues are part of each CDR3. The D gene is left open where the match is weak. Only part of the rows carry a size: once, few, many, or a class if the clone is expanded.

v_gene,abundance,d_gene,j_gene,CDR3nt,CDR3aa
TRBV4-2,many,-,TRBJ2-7,TGTGCCAGCAGCCAAGATCTAGAACAGGGTGTCTACGAGCAGTACTTC,CASSQDLEQGVYEQYF
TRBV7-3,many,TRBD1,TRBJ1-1,TGTGCCAGCAGCACTCAGGGGGGGACTGAAGCTTTCTTT,CASSTQGGTEAFF
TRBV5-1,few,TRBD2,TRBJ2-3,TGCGCCAGCAGCGGTAGCGGGACGCAGTATTTT,CASSGSGTQYF
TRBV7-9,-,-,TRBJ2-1,TGTGCCAGCAGCTTACGGGGCGCGACCTACAATGAGCAGTTCTTC,CASSLRGATYNEQFF
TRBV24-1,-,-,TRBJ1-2,TGTGCCACCAGTATCCGGCGGGGAGACCTCTATGGCTACACCTTC,CATSIRRGDLYGYTF
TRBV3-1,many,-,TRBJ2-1,TGTGCCAGCAGCCTAATCGGAAGTGAGCAGTTCTTC,CASSLIGSEQFF
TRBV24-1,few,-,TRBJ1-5,TGTGCCACCAGTGACGCCGGGACATCTAGCAATCAGCCCCAGCATTTT,CATSDAGTSSNQPQHF
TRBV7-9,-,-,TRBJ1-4,TGTGCCAGCAGCTTAGAGTCACATAGGGGTGAAAAACTGTTTTTT,CASSLESHRGEKLFF
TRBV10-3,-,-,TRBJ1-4,TGTGCCATCAGTGAGGCAGGGGTCATTAATGAAAAACTGTTTTTT,CAISEAGVINEKLFF
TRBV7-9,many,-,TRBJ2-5,TGTGCCAGCCACCAGGAGACCCAGTACTTC,CASHQETQYF
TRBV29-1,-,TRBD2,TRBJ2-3,TGCAGCGTTGAAGGGGTAGCGGGGGACACAGATACGCAGTATTTT,CSVEGVAGDTDTQYF
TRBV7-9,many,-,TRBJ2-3,TGTGCCAGCAGCTTAGCGCCGGACCCAGATACGCAGTATTTT,CASSLAPDPDTQYF
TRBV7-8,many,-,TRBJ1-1,TGTGCCAGCAGCTTTGGACCAAACACTGAAGCTTTCTTT,CASSFGPNTEAFF
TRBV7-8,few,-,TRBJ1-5,TGTGCCAGCAGCAAGGAACAGGGCGTCAATCAGCCCCAGCATTTT,CASSKEQGVNQPQHF
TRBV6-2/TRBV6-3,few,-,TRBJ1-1,TGTGCCAGCAGTTACTCACGGCGGGACGGGGATTCTGAAGCTTTCTTT,CASSYSRRDGDSEAFF
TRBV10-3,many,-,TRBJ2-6,TGTGCCATCAGTGAGTCGAAGTCGCCAGGCCCCTCGGACGTCCTGACTTTC,CAISESKSPGPSDVLTF
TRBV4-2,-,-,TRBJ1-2,TGTGCCAGCAGCCAAGATCGGGCAAAGGACTATGGCTACACCTTC,CASSQDRAKDYGYTF
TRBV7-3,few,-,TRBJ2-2,TGTGCCAGCAGCCCTCTCGGGGCCATGAACACCGGGGAGCTGTTTTTT,CASSPLGAMNTGELFF
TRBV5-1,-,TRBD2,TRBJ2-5,TGCGCCAGCAGCCCCTCTTGGCGGGGGCAAGAGACCCAGTACTTC,CASSPSWRGQETQYF
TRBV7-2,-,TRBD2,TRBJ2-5,TGTGCCAGCAGCTTAGCAAGCGGGGGTGGTCAAGAGACCCAGTACTTC,CASSLASGGGQETQYF
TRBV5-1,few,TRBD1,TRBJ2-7,TGCGCCAGCAGCTCTAGACGAGGACAGGGGGTGTACGAGCAGTACTTC,CASSSRRGQGVYEQYF
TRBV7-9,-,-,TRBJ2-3,TGTGCCAGCAGCTTAAGGGACTCCGGTTCGGATACGCAGTATTTT,CASSLRDSGSDTQYF
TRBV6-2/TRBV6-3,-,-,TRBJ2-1,TGTGCCAGCACACTAGCTCCCGGCGGGGAGCAGTTCTTC,CASTLAPGGEQFF
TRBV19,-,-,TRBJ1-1,TGTGCCAGTATATGGGAAAGGGGGAGGACTGAAGCTTTCTTT,CASIWERGRTEAFF
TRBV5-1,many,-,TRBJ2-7,TGCGCCAGCAACCTGGGTGGGGGAAGCGACGAGCAGTACTTC,CASNLGGGSDEQYF
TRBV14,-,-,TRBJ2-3,TGTGCCAGCAGCCACCCCCGGGGATACGATACGCAGTATTTT,CASSHPRGYDTQYF
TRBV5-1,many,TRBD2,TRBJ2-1,TGCGCCAGCAGCGGGGGGACTAGTGGCTCCTACAATGAGCAGTTCTTC,CASSGGTSGSYNEQFF
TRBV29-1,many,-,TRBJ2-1,TGCAGCGGGGGGTTCCAAGGCAATGAGCAGTTCTTC,CSGGFQGNEQFF